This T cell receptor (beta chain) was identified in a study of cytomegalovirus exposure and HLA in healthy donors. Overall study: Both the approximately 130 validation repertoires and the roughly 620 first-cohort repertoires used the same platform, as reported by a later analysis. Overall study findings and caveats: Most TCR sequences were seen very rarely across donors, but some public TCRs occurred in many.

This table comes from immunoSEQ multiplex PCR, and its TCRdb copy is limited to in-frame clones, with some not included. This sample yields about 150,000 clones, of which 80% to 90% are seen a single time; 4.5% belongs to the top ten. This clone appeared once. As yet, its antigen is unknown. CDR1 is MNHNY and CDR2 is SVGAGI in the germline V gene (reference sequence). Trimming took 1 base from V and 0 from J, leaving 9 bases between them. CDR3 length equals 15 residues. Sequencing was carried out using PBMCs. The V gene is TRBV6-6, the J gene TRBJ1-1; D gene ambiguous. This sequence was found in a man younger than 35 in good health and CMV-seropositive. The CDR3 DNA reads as TGTGCCAGCAGTTACTTTGAGGCGATGAACACTGAAGCTTTCTTT. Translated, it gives CASSYFEAMNTEAFF.